This T cell receptor beta chain was found in a study of cytomegalovirus exposure and HLA in healthy donors. Looking at the study overall: The approximately 680 first-cohort repertoires and the approximately 130 validation repertoires shared the same platform, a later analysis reported.

Notes on the study in general: The authors confirmed in vitro that a few CMV-associated chains were specific for CMV antigens. Some public TCRs appeared in many individuals, while most sequences were rare.

This clone was detected only once. Antigen: not known. Here immunoSEQ multiplex PCR was the method, and the copy in TCRdb shows in-frame clones only, minus some. The top ten clones hold roughly 0.65% of a sample with 82,000 or so clones, just under 95% of them seen once. J was trimmed by 3 bases and V by 7 bases; bases with no gene match: 14. Germline V gene data show CDR1 as SGHAT and CDR2 as FQNNGV. CDR3 length equals 18 residues. The TCR was taken from a young man in good health and CMV-seronegative. The sequencing sample was made of PBMCs. J is TRBJ2-5 and V is TRBV11-2; 13 nucleotides agree with TRBD2. The DNA of the CDR3 is TGTGCCAGCACCAAAAGCTCCCCCGGGACTAGCGGGGAAGAGACCCAGTACTTC. Its protein is CASTKSSPGTSGEETQYF.